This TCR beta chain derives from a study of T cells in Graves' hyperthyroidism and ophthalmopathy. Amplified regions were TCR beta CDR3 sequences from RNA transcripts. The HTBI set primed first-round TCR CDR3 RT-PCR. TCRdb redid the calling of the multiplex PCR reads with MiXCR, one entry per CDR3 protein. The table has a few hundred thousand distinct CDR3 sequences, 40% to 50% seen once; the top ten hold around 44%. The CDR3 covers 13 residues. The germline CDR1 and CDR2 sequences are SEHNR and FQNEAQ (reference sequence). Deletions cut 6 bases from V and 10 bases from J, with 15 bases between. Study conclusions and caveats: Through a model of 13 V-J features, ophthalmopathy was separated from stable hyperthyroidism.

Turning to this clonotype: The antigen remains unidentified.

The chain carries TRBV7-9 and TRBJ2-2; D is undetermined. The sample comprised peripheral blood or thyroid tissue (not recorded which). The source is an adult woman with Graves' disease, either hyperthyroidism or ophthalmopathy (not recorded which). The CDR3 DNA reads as TGTGCCAGCAGTTCTCCTGGTGAGGCGGAGCTGTTTTTT. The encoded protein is CASSSPGEAELFF.